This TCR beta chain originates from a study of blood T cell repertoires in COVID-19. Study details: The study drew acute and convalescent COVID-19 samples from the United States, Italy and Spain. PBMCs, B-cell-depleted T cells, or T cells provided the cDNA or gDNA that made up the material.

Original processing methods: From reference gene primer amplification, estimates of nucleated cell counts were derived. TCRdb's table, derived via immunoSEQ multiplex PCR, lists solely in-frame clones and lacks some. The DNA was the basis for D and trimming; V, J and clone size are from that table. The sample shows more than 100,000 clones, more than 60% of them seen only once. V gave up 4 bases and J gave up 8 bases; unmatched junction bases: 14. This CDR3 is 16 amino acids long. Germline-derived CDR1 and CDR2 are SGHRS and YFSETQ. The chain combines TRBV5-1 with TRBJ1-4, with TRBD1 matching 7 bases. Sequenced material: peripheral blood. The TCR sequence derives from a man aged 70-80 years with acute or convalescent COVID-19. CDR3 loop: CASSPGTATLTEKLFF. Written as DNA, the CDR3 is TGCGCCAGCAGCCCCGGGACAGCTACTCTTACGGAAAAACTGTTTTTT.